This entry features one TCR beta chain sequence. CDR1 is SGHTA and CDR2 is FQGTGA in the germline V gene. The CDR3 loop spans 14 amino acids. V shed 2 bases and J shed 5 bases, with 12 bases lying between them. This table comes from immunoSEQ multiplex PCR, and its TCRdb copy is limited to in-frame clones, with some not included. The data show fewer than 350,000 clones, roughly nine tenths seen once. This entry belongs to a study of blood T cell repertoires in COVID-19. Study in general: There were acute and convalescent COVID-19 samples, and they came from the United States, Italy and Spain.

The receptor was derived from a middle-aged man with active or convalescent COVID-19. The sample consisted of peripheral blood. V usage is TRBV7-3 and J usage is TRBJ2-5, with D possibly being TRBD2 (5 bases). CDR3 DNA sequence: TGTGCCAGCAGCTTAGCGGGTCCGAAGGAGACCCAGTACTTC. Protein sequence: CASSLAGPKETQYF.